Listed below are T cell receptor beta chains from one sample, sequenced in a study of T cell therapy after organ transplantation. Clones were read by immunoSEQ multiplex PCR, and TCRdb kept only the in-frame ones, dropping some. The sample includes 15,000 or so clones, about 85% of them seen just once. No antigen has been identified for these receptors. The sequencing used CD8+ T cells from blood, collected after autologous CMV-specific T cell therapy. These receptors originate from a human patient who had received a solid organ transplant and had CMV disease. Some of the T cells may derive from the graft donor. Both conserved end residues are part of each CDR3. A D gene is named only where the DNA matches it firmly. The size field is filled for only some rows; it gives once, few, many or a size class.

v_gene	abundance	d_gene	j_gene	len	CDR3aa	CDR3nt
TRBV30	NA	NA	TRBJ1-2	13	CAWSVGQGGGYTF	TGTGCCTGGAGTGTGGGGCAGGGCGGAGGCTACACCTTC
TRBV13	NA	TRBD1	TRBJ2-7	16	CASSAAGQGITYEQYF	TGTGCCAGCAGCGCGGCGGGACAGGGAATAACCTACGAGCAGTACTTC
TRBV30	NA	NA	TRBJ1-1	12	CAWSVRSFEAFF	TGTGCCTGGAGTGTAAGGAGCTTTGAAGCTTTCTTT
TRBV4-3	NA	NA	TRBJ1-1	16	CASSQDPGEGNTEAFF	TGCGCCAGCAGCCAAGATCCGGGGGAGGGGAACACTGAAGCTTTCTTT
TRBV12-5	NA	TRBD2	TRBJ2-4	19	CASGWDVEAGVRWENIQYF	TGTGCTAGTGGTTGGGACGTCGAGGCGGGAGTGCGATGGGAAAACATTCAGTACTTC
TRBV9	few	NA	TRBJ2-3	17	CASSVDGFGGGTDTQYF	TGTGCCAGCAGCGTAGATGGTTTTGGTGGGGGCACAGATACGCAGTATTTT
TRBV10-2	NA	NA	TRBJ1-1	13	CASRLVVNTEAFF	TGCGCCAGCAGGCTGGTGGTGAACACTGAAGCTTTCTTT
TRBV7-9	once	NA	TRBJ1-5	12	CASSLGNQPQHF	TGTGCCAGCAGCCTAGGGAACCAGCCCCAGCATTTT
TRBV5-8	NA	TRBD1	TRBJ2-2	15	CASSTRGRDTGELFF	TGTGCCAGCAGCACCAGGGGGCGGGACACCGGGGAGCTGTTTTTT
TRBV19	NA	NA	TRBJ1-2	12	CASSRDLYGYTF	TGTGCCAGTAGTAGGGACCTCTATGGCTACACCTTC
TRBV6-5	NA	NA	TRBJ1-4	15	CASSPGWNANEKLFF	TGTGCCAGCAGCCCGGGGTGGAATGCTAATGAAAAACTGTTTTTT
TRBV4-1	NA	NA	TRBJ2-7	15	CASSPKGGASYEQYF	TGCGCCAGCAGCCCTAAAGGGGGAGCCTCCTACGAGCAGTACTTC
TRBV29-1	once	NA	TRBJ2-7	14	CSVAPHIHSYEQYF	TGCAGCGTTGCCCCACACATCCACTCCTACGAGCAGTACTTC
TRBV11-3	once	NA	TRBJ2-3	13	CASSLPGSDTQYF	TGTGCCAGCAGTCTCCCGGGTTCAGATACGCAGTATTTT
TRBV10-3	once	NA	TRBJ2-2	14	CAIGGLLNTGELFF	TGTGCCATCGGTGGACTACTCAACACCGGGGAGCTGTTTTTT
TRBV19	NA	NA	TRBJ2-1	15	CASSRQLSSYNEQFF	TGTGCCAGTAGTCGCCAGCTGAGCTCCTACAATGAGCAGTTCTTC
TRBV19	NA	NA	TRBJ2-7	14	CASSILGAFTEQYF	TGTGCCAGTAGTATTTTAGGAGCATTCACCGAGCAGTACTTC
TRBV5-6	few	NA	TRBJ1-1	14	CASSFDIMNTEAFF	TGTGCCAGCAGCTTTGACATCATGAACACTGAAGCTTTCTTT